Presented here are 23 T cell receptor beta chains from one specimen sequenced in a study of CD8 T cells in ankylosing spondylitis. General observations from the study: It appeared that ankylosing spondylitis blood was characterized by a TCR beta motif of under ten highly homologous variants.

TCRdb re-derived calls from the 5' RACE reads in MiXCR, one entry per CDR3 protein. The repertoire consists of about 220,000 distinct CDR3 sequences, with approximately 7.4% occurring once and the leading ten covering approximately 15%. These TCRs' antigens remain unknown. The specimen was blood, either unsorted or a sorted T cell fraction (not recorded which). These receptors were collected from a male donor with ankylosing spondylitis.

This clonotype appeared many times. The rearrangement joins TRBV9 to TRBJ1-5; 7 nucleotides align to TRBD1. There are 14 residues in the CDR3. Germline assignment: CDR1 SGDLS and CDR2 YYNGEE. V trimming: 0 bases; J trimming: 5 bases; junction bases outside the gene matches: 2. The CDR3 coding sequence is TGTGCCAGCAGCGTAGGAACAGGGGATCAGCCCCAGCATTTT. Amino acids: CASSVGTGDQPQHF. The full variable domain, its missing parts supplied by reference TRBV9 and TRBJ1-5, is DSGVTQTPKHLITATGQRVTLRCSPRSGDLSVYWYQQSLDQGLQFLIQYYNGEERAKGNILERFSAQQFPDLHSELNLSSLELGDSALYFCASSVGTGDQPQHFGDGTRLSIL.

In its sample, this clonotype was seen many times. CDR3 residues: CASSGQGRGQPQHF. Here the CDR3 DNA reads TGTGCCAGCAGCGGACAGGGGCGGGGTCAGCCCCAGCATTTT. The gene calls are TRBV12-3 or TRBV12-4 and TRBJ1-5; 9 bases fit TRBD1. This CDR3 is built from 14 residues. V lost 6 bases to trimming and J lost 6 bases; unmatched junction nucleotides: 6.

Points on this clonotype: One end of the junction varies from germline; a read error may be responsible. The V and J genes are TRBV6-4 and TRBJ2-7; 10 bases are a match to TRBD2. Germline V gene lookup returns CDR1 MRHNA and CDR2 SNTAGT. This CDR3 spans 19 amino acids. Here the CDR3 DNA reads TGTGCCCGCAGTAACCCACCGGGACTAGCGACCCTTTTCTCCTACGAGCAGTACTTC. It specifies CARSNPPGLATLFSYEQYF.

This clonotype appeared many times. This rearrangement joins TRBV19 to TRBJ1-5; the D is unclear. V gave up 3 bases and J gave up 5 bases, with 11 bases separating them. The CDR3 extends over 14 amino acids. CDR1 is LNHDA and CDR2 is SQIVND in the germline V gene (reference sequence). The CDR3 DNA reads as TGTGCCAGTAGTATTTTATTAATGGATCAGCCCCAGCATTTT. Translating gives CASSILLMDQPQHF.

V is TRBV7-9 and J is TRBJ2-5; 10 bases line up with TRBD1. Germline-derived CDR1 and CDR2 are SEHNR and FQNEAQ (reference sequence). V dropped 5 bases and J dropped 2; count of bases not matched to a gene: 11. This CDR3 region has 17 residues. The DNA for the CDR3 is TGTGCCAGCAGCACCACGGACTGGACAGGGGGTCAAGAGACCCAGTACTTC. The encoded protein is CASSTTDWTGGQETQYF.

This clonotype was detected many times. The gene calls are TRBV28 and TRBJ2-7; D remains ambiguous. In germline, CDR1 is MDHEN, CDR2 SYDVKM. With 2 bases removed from V and 6 bases from J, the gap between germline ends came to 11 bases. The length of the CDR3 is 13 residues. CDR3 sequence reads: CASSLTVRGEQYF. The CDR3 DNA is TGTGCCAGCAGTTTAACGGTCCGTGGCGAGCAGTACTTC.

This clonotype was detected ten times or more. The chain has TRBV6-1 and TRBJ2-5, with 9 bases that match TRBD2. Trimming removed 6 bases from V and 2 bases from J; junction bases left unmatched: 7. CDR1 is MNHNS, CDR2 SASEGT, per germline. This CDR3 region has 15 residues. As DNA, the CDR3 is TGTGCCAGCAGAGCTCGACTAGCGGAACAAGAGACCCAGTACTTC. Its translation: CASRARLAEQETQYF.

This clonotype has ten or more counts. The chain combines TRBV27 with TRBJ1-1; 7 nucleotides agree with TRBD1. This CDR3 region has 15 residues. Germline V gene lookup returns CDR1 MNHEY and CDR2 SMNVEV (reference sequence). With 0 bases clipped from V and 5 bases from J, the junction kept 6 bases outside the gene matches. CDR3 residues: CASSLSQGGITEAFF. In DNA, the CDR3 is TGTGCCAGCAGTTTATCGCAGGGGGGGATTACTGAAGCTTTCTTT.

The chain joins TRBV19 to TRBJ2-5, with D unclear. With 2 bases removed from V and 5 bases from J, the gap between germline ends came to 27 bases. The CDR3 totals 19 residues. Germline-derived CDR1 and CDR2 are LNHDA and SQIVND (reference sequence). The CDR3 DNA sequence: TGTGCCAGTAGTATACGGTCGGCCAGTGAAGTTGTCCTACGGGAGACCCAGTACTTC. It translates to CASSIRSASEVVLRETQYF. The variable domain in full, completed from reference TRBV19 and TRBJ2-5, reads DGGITQSPKYLFRKEGQNVTLSCEQNLNHDAMYWYRQDPGQGLRLIYYSQIVNDFQKGDIAEGYSVSREKKESFPLTVTSAQKNPTAFYLCASSIRSASEVVLRETQYFGPGTRLLVL.

There are many counts of this clonotype. The chain combines TRBV5-6 with TRBJ2-7, with 9 bases fitting TRBD2. The junction had 2 bases not matched to a gene; V was cut back by 0 bases and J by 4 bases. Germline V lookup: CDR1 SGHDT, CDR2 YYEEEE. This CDR3 has 14 amino acids. The CDR3 sequence: CASSLGLAVYEQYF. The CDR3 DNA reads as TGTGCCAGCAGCTTGGGACTAGCGGTGTACGAGCAGTACTTC.

This clonotype was detected many times. The chain uses TRBV29-1 and TRBJ1-1, with D unclear. This CDR3 is 10 amino acids long. Germline V CDR1 and CDR2: SQVTM, ANQGSEA. Between the trimmed V and J ends, which lost 7 bases and 5 bases, there was a span of 8 bases. CDR3 DNA sequence: TGCAGCGCGATTGGGACTGAAGCTTTCTTT. It codes for CSAIGTEAFF.

This clonotype was recorded many times. The gene calls are TRBV4-1 and TRBJ1-2; 10 bases are a match to TRBD1. The CDR3 extends over 15 amino acids. Germline V gene data show CDR1 as MGHRA and CDR2 as YSYEKL. V was clipped by 4 bases and J by 4 bases; unmatched bases: 6. The CDR3 is CASSLRQGAVYGYTF. Written as DNA, the CDR3 is TGCGCCAGCAGCCTGCGACAGGGGGCTGTCTATGGCTACACCTTC.

This chain connects TRBV6-1 to TRBJ2-3; 10 bases map to TRBD1. The CDR3 totals 14 residues. V was clipped by 5 bases and J by 6 bases; unmatched bases: 5. Germline V CDR1 and CDR2: MNHNS, SASEGT. The CDR3, as DNA: TGTGCCAGCAGTACCGGGACAGGGGCCGATACGCAGTATTTT. Protein product: CASSTGTGADTQYF.

This clonotype was recorded at least ten times. The V and J genes are TRBV7-9 and TRBJ2-7, with no clear D. The V gene lost 6 bases and the J gene lost 1 base, with 7 bases spanning the gap. Germline V gene sequence: CDR1 SEHNR, CDR2 FQNEAQ (reference sequence). CDR3 size: 12 residues. CDR3 sequence reads: CASRGVSYEQYF. The CDR3 coding sequence is TGTGCCAGCAGGGGTGTGTCCTACGAGCAGTACTTC.

This clonotype appeared many times. The chain joins TRBV5-5 to TRBJ1-2; D may be TRBD1 (5 bases). This CDR3 has 14 residues. Germline assignment: CDR1 SGHKS and CDR2 YYEKEE (reference sequence). V lost 5 bases to trimming and J lost 4 bases, with 15 bases between them. Here the CDR3 DNA reads TGTGCCAGCAGTTCGGAGGGGAGGCCCTATGGCTACACCTTC. It translates to CASSSEGRPYGYTF.

The table lists this clonotype with many counts. V and J are TRBV7-9 and TRBJ2-7; TRBD1 aligns across 11 bases. CDR1 is SEHNR, CDR2 FQNEAQ, per germline (reference sequence). This CDR3 comprises 15 residues. Trimming cost V 6 bases and J 2 bases; bases outside gene matches: 6. CDR3 in DNA: TGTGCCAGCAGGCCCGGGACAGGGGGGACCTACGAGCAGTACTTC. Encoded protein: CASRPGTGGTYEQYF.

This clonotype occurred a few times. The V and J genes are TRBV9 and TRBJ2-7; 8 bases align to TRBD2. CDR1 and CDR2 (germline): SGDLS, YYNGEE. This CDR3 has 15 amino acids. Germline trimming cut 0 bases from V and 5 bases from J; bases unmatched to any gene: 7. CDR3 in DNA: TGTGCCAGCAGCGTAGGGCGCGGGGGGCAGAACGAGCAGTACTTC. Encoded protein: CASSVGRGGQNEQYF.

This clonotype was counted many times. This chain joins TRBV29-1 and TRBJ2-7; perhaps D is TRBD1 or TRBD2 (5 bases each). Germline loops: CDR1 SQVTM, CDR2 ANQGSEA. The CDR3 has 15 residues. V was clipped by 4 bases and J by 0 bases, with 16 bases between them. The CDR3 nucleotides are TGCAGCGTTGTGTGGGGGTCTACCAGCTCCTACGAGCAGTACTTC. Protein: CSVVWGSTSSYEQYF.

This clonotype was counted many times. The gene calls are TRBV4-3 and TRBJ2-7; D is unresolved. The V end lost 1 base, the J end lost 2 bases, and 15 bases lay between the germline ends. Germline V lookup: CDR1 LGHNA, CDR2 YSLEER. The CDR3 extends over 16 amino acids. Here the CDR3 reads CASSQGWPGETYEQYF. In DNA, the CDR3 is TGCGCCAGCAGCCAAGGGTGGCCAGGTGAGACCTACGAGCAGTACTTC.

This clonotype was counted at least ten times. J is TRBJ2-7 and V is TRBV5-1, with 7 nucleotides matching TRBD2. CDR3 length: 19 residues. V was clipped by 5 bases and J by 0 bases; unmatched bases: 20. CDR1 and CDR2 from the germline V gene are SGHRS and YFSETQ. The CDR3 here is CASSPLGLADITSSYEQYF. As DNA, the CDR3 is TGCGCCAGCAGTCCCCTGGGGCTAGCGGACATAACCTCCTCCTACGAGCAGTACTTC.

This clonotype has at least ten counts. The chain combines TRBV3-1 with TRBJ2-7; either TRBD1 or TRBD2 may fit D (5 bases each). The CDR3 consists of 15 residues. From germline, CDR1 is LGHDT and CDR2 YNNKEL (reference sequence). V lost 3 bases to trimming and J lost 0 bases, with 12 bases between them. DNA for the CDR3: TGTGCCAGCAGCCATGGGACGGTAATCTCCTACGAGCAGTACTTC. It is translated as CASSHGTVISYEQYF.

In its sample, this clonotype was seen a few times. J is TRBJ2-1 and V is TRBV6-5, with D unclear. Germline V CDR1 and CDR2: MNHEY, SVGAGI. The germline V and J ends were trimmed by 0 bases and 5 bases, with 8 bases remaining between them. The CDR3 runs to 14 residues. The CDR3 sequence is CASSYSSSNNEQFF. CDR3 in DNA: TGTGCCAGCAGTTACTCGAGCAGCAACAATGAGCAGTTCTTC.

The chain is built from TRBV5-1 and TRBJ1-2; D is ambiguous. The CDR3 runs 13 residues. Germline loops: CDR1 SGHRS, CDR2 YFSETQ. Trimming removed 0 bases from V and 8 bases from J, with 11 bases in between. The DNA of the CDR3 is TGCGCCAGCAGCTTGGAAGGGTTTTACGGCTACACCTTC. This translates into CASSLEGFYGYTF. The full variable domain, with the rest looked up from reference TRBV5-1 and TRBJ1-2, is KAGVTQTPRYLIKTRGQQVTLSCSPISGHRSVSWYQQTPGQGLQFLFEYFSETQRNKGNFPGRFSGRQFSNSRSEMNVSTLELGDSALYLCASSLEGFYGYTFGSGTRLTVV.